This T cell receptor beta chain derives from a study of T cell repertoires and HLA-DP antigens. Turning to the study itself: In vitro CD4+ alloreactivity was against HeLa-presented HLA-DP.

The PCR primers covered 54 TRBV and 13 TRBJ segments. Assay used: immunoSEQ multiplex PCR; TCRdb lists only in-frame clones, some missing. The sample carries about 73,000 clones, around three quarters recorded once. V lost 4 bases, J lost 0 bases, and 16 bases lay in between. Germline loops: CDR1 LGHNA, CDR2 YSLEER. This CDR3 region has 17 residues. Points on this clone: Its antigen is currently unknown.

Sequenced material: CD4+ T cells from PBMCs. This sequence originates from a man aged 60-69 years in good health and CMV-seronegative. The chain couples TRBV4-3 to TRBJ1-3; tentatively, D is TRBD1 (5 bases). The CDR3 region is CASSRSWGVDSGNTIYF. Here the CDR3 DNA reads TGCGCCAGCAGCCGCTCCTGGGGGGTCGACTCTGGAAACACCATATATTTT.